What follows is one T cell receptor (beta chain) and its context. V was shortened by 3 bases and J by 0 bases, with 20 bases between the two germline ends. This CDR3 is built from 18 residues. Germline V gene sequence: CDR1 MDHEN, CDR2 SYDVKM. The sample originates from a study of blood T cell repertoires in COVID-19. Overall study context: The study drew acute and convalescent COVID-19 samples from the United States, Italy and Spain. The cDNA or gDNA used as material had been derived from T cells, B-cell-depleted T cells, or PBMCs.

TCRdb's copy holds only in-frame clones and misses some; the assay was immunoSEQ multiplex PCR. The repertoire holds 250,000 or so clones, with around 84% as singletons. This clonotype was obtained from a man in his sixties with acute or convalescent COVID-19. The chain recombines TRBV28 with TRBJ1-1; tentatively, D is TRBD1 (5 bases). The sequenced material came from peripheral blood. This CDR3 reads CASSFDRTLTIMNTEAFF. The CDR3 DNA reads TGTGCCAGCAGTTTCGACAGAACCCTTACCATTATGAACACTGAAGCTTTCTTT.